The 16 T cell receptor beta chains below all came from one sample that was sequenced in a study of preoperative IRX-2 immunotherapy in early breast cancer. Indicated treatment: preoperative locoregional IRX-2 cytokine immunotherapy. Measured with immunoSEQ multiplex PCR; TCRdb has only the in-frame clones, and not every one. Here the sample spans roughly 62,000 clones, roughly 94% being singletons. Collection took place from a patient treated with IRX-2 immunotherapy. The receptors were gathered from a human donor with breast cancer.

CDR3 region: CASSYSKLSPDQPQHF. The CDR3 DNA is TGTGCCAGCAGTTACTCGAAATTGAGCCCCGATCAGCCCCAGCATTTT. The V and J genes are TRBV6-6 and TRBJ1-5, with D hard to call. Germline values: CDR1 MNHNY, CDR2 SVGAGI (reference sequence). Trimming pared 0 bases from V and 5 bases from J, leaving 14 bases between. CDR3 length equals 16 residues.

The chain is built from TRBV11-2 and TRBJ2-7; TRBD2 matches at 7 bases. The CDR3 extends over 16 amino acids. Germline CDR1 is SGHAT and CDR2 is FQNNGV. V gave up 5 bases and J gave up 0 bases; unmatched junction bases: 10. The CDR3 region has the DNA TGTGCCAGCAGCGCTTTGTGGGACTACCTCTCCTACGAGCAGTACTTC. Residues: CASSALWDYLSYEQYF.

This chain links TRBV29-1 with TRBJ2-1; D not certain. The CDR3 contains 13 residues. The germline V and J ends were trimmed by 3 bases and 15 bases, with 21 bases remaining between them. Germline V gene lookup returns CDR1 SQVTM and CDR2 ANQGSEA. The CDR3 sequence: CSVEELRTPSPFF. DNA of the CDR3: TGCAGCGTTGAGGAGCTGCGGACGCCCTCACCGTTCTTC.

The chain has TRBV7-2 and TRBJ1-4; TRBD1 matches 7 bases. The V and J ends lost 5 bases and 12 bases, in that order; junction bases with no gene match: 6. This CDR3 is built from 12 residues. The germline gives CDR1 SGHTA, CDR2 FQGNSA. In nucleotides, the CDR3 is TGTGCCAGCAGCCCCCCAGGGGGGGAACTGTTTTTT. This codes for CASSPPGGELFF.

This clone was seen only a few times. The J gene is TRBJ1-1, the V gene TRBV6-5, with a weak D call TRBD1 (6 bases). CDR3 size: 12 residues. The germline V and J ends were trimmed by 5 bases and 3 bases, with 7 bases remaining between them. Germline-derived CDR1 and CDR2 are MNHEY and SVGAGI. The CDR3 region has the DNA TGTGCCAGCAGTACAGGGCACACTGAAGCTTTCTTT. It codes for CASSTGHTEAFF.

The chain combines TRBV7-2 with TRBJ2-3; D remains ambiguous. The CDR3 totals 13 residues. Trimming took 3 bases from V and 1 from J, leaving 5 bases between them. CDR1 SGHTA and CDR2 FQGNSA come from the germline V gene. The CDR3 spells CASSLYRTDTQYF. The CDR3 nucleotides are TGTGCCAGCAGCTTGTACCGCACAGATACGCAGTATTTT.

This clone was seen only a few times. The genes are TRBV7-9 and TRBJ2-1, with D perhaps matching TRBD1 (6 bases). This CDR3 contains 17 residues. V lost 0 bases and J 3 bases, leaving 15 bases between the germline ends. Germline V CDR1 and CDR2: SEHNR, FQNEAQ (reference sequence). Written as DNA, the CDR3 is TGTGCCAGCAGCTTAGCGAAAGGGGGTATCGGCTACAATGAGCAGTTCTTC. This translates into CASSLAKGGIGYNEQFF.

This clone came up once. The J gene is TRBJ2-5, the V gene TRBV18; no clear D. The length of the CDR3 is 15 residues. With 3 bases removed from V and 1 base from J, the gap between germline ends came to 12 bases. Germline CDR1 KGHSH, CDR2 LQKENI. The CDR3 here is CASSPSRPPQETQYF. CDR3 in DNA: TGTGCCAGCTCACCCTCTAGGCCTCCCCAAGAGACCCAGTACTTC.

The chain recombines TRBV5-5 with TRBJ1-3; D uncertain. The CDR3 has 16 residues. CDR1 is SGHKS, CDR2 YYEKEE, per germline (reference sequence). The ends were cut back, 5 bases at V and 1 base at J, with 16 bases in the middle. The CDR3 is CASSLILSGSGNTIYF. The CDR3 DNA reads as TGTGCCAGCAGTCTTATCTTATCGGGGTCTGGAAACACCATATATTTT.

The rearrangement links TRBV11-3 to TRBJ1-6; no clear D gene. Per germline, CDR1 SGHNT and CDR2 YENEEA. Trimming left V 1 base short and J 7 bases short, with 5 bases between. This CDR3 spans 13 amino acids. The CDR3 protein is CASSLAPNSPLHF. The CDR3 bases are TGTGCCAGCAGCTTAGCCCCAAATTCACCCCTCCACTTT.

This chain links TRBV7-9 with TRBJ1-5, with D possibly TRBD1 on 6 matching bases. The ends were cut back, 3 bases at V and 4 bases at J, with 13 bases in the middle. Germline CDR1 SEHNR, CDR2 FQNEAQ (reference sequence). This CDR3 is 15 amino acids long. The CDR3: CASSFDRLPNQPQHF. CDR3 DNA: TGTGCCAGCAGCTTTGACAGGCTGCCTAATCAGCCCCAGCATTTT.

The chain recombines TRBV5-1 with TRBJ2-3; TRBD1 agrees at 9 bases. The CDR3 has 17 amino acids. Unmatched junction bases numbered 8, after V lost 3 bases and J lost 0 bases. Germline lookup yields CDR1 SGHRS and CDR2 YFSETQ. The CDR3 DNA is TGCGCCAGCAGCTGGACCTCCGGGACAGGGAGCACAGATACGCAGTATTTT. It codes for CASSWTSGTGSTDTQYF.

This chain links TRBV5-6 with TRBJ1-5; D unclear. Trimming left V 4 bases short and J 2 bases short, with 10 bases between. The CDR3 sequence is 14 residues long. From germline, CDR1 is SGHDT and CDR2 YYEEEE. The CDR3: CASSRVRGNQPQHF. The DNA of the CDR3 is TGTGCCAGCAGCCGGGTTAGGGGCAATCAGCCCCAGCATTTT.

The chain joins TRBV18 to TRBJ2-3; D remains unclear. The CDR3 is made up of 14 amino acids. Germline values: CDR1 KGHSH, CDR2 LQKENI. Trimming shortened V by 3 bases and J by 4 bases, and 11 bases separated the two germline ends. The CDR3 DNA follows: TGTGCCAGCTCACCTACCTGGCCCCCAGATACGCAGTATTTT. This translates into CASSPTWPPDTQYF.

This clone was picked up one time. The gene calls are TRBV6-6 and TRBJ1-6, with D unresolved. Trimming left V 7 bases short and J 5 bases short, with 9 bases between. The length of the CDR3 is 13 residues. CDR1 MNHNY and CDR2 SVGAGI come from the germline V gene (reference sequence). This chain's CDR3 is CASTYDNNSPLHF. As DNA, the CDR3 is TGTGCCAGCACCTATGATAATAATTCACCCCTCCACTTT.

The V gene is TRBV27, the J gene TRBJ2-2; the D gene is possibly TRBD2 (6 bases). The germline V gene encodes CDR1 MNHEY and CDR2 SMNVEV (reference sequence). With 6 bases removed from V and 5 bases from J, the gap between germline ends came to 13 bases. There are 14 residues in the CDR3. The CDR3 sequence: CASSFRRETGELFF. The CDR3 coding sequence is TGTGCCAGCAGCTTCCGGCGGGAAACCGGGGAGCTGTTTTTT.